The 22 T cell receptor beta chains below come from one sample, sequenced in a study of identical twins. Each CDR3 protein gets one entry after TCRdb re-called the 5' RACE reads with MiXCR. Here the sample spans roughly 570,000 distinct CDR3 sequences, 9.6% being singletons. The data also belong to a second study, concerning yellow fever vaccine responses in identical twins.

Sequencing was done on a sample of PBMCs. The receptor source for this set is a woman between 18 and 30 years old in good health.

CDR3 in amino acids: CSARGLKLDEQYF. The CDR3 DNA reads TGCAGTGCTAGAGGGCTGAAGCTCGACGAGCAGTACTTC. This chain links TRBV20-1 with TRBJ2-7; D call uncertain. This CDR3 is 13 amino acids long. Trimming pared 1 base from V and 5 bases from J, leaving 12 bases between. Looked up from germline, CDR1 is DFQATT and CDR2 is SNEGSKA (reference sequence).

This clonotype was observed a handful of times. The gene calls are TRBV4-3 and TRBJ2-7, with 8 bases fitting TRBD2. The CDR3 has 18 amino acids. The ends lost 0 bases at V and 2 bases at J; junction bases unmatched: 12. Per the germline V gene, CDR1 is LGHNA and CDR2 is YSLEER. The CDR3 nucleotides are TGCGCCAGCAGCCAAGAACCGGGACTAGGGGCTTTAGCCTACGAGCAGTACTTC. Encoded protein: CASSQEPGLGALAYEQYF.

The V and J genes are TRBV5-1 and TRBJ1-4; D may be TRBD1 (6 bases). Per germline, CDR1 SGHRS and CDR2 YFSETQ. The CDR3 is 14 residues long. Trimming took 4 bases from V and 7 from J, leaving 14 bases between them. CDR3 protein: CASSLDRRSEKLFF. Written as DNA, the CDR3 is TGCGCCAGCAGCCTCGACAGGAGGAGTGAAAAACTGTTTTTT.

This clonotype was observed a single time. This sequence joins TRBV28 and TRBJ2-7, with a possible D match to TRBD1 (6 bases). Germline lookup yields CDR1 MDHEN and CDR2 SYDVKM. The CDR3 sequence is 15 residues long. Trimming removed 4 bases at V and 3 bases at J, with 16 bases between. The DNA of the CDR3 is TGTGCCAGCAGTTCCCCCTGGACAGTCCACTACGAGCAGTACTTC. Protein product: CASSSPWTVHYEQYF.

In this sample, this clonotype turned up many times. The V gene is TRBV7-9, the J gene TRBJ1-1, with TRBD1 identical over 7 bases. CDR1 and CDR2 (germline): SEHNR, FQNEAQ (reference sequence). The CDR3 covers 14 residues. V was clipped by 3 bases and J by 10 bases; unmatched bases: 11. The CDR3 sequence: CASSFDREGPGAFF. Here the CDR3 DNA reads TGTGCCAGCAGCTTCGACAGGGAGGGACCCGGAGCTTTCTTT.

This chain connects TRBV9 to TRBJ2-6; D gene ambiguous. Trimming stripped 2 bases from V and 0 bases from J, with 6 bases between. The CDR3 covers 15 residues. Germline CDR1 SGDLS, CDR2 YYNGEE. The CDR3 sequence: CASSVYPSGANVLTF. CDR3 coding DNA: TGTGCCAGCAGCGTTTACCCCTCTGGGGCCAACGTCCTGACTTTC.

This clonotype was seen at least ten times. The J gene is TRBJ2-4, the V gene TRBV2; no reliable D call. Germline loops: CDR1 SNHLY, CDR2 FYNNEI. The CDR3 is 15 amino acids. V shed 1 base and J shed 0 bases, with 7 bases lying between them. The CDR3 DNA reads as TGTGCCAGCAGTGAAGTTCAGCTAGCCAAAAACATTCAGTACTTC. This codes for CASSEVQLAKNIQYF.

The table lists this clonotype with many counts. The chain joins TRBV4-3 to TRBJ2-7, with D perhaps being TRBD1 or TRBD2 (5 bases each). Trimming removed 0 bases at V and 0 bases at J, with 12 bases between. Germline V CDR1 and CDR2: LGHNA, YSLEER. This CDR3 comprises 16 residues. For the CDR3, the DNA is TGCGCCAGCAGCCAAGATTTGGGGGACCCCTCCTACGAGCAGTACTTC. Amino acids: CASSQDLGDPSYEQYF.

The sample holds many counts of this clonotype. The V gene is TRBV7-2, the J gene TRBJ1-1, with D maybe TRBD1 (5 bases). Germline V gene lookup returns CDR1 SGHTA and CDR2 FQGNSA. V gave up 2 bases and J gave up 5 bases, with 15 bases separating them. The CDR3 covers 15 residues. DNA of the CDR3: TGTGCCAGCAGCTTACTATCAGGGATCGGTACTGAAGCTTTCTTT. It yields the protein CASSLLSGIGTEAFF.

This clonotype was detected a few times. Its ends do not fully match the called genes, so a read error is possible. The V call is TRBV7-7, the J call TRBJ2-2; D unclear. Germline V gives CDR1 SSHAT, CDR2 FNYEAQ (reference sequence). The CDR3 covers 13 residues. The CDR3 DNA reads TGTGCTAGCAGCTTACGTCTCGACGGGGAGCTGTTTTTT. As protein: CASSLRLDGELFF.

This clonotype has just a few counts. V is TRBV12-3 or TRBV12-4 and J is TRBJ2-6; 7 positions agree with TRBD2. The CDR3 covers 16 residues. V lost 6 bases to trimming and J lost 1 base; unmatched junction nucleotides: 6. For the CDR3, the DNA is TGTGCCAGCAGGGCGGGGGACCGGTCTGGGGCCAACGTCCTGACTTTC. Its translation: CASRAGDRSGANVLTF.

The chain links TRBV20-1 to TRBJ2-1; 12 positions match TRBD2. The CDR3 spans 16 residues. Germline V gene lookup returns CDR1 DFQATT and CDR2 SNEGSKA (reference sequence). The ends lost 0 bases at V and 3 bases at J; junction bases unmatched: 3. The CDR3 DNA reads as TGCAGTGCTAGAGAGGGACTAGCGGGCGTCTACAATGAGCAGTTCTTC. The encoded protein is CSAREGLAGVYNEQFF.

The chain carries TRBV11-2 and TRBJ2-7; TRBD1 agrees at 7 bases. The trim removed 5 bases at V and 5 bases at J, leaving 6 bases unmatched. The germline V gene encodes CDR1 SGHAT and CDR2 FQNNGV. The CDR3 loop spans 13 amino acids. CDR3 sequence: CASSRGQFHEQYF. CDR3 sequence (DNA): TGTGCCAGCAGCCGGGGACAGTTCCACGAGCAGTACTTC. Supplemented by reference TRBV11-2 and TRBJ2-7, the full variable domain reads EAGVAQSPRYKIIEKRQSVAFWCNPISGHATLYWYQQILGQGPKLLIQFQNNGVVDDSQLPKDRFSAERLKGVDSTLKIQPAKLEDSAVYLCASSRGQFHEQYFGPGTRLTVT.

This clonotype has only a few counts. This chain's CDR3 is CASAAAGYSYNEQFF. The CDR3 DNA reads TGTGCCAGCGCCGCTGCCGGGTACTCCTACAATGAGCAGTTCTTC. The chain employs TRBV7-2 and TRBJ2-1; D gene uncertain. Trimming stripped 8 bases from V and 0 bases from J, with 14 bases between. CDR1 and CDR2 from the germline V gene are SGHTA and FQGNSA. The CDR3 sequence is 15 residues long.

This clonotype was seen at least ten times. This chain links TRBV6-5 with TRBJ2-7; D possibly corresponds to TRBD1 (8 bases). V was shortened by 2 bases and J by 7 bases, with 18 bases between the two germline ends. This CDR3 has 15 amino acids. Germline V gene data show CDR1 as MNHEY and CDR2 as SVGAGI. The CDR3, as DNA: TGTGCCAGCAGTTACCAAGTCACAGGGGGGGTTGAGCAGTACTTC. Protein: CASSYQVTGGVEQYF.

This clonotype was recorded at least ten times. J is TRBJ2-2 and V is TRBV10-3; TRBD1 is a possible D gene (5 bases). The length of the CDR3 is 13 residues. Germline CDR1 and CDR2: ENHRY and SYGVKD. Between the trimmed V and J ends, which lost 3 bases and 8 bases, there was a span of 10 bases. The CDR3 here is CAISDREQGELFF. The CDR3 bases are TGTGCCATCAGTGACAGGGAACAGGGGGAGCTGTTTTTT.

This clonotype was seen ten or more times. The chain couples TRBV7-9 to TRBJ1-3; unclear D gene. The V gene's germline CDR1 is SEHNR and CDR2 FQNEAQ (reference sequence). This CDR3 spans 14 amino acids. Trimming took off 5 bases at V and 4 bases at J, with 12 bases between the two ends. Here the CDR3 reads CASSPPHLGNTIYF. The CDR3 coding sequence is TGTGCCAGCAGCCCTCCTCACTTAGGAAACACCATATATTTT. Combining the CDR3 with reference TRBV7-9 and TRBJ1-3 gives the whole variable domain DTGVSQNPRHKITKRGQNVTFRCDPISEHNRLYWYRQTLGQGPEFLTYFQNEAQLEKSRLLSDRFSAERPKGSFSTLEIQRTEQGDSAMYLCASSPPHLGNTIYFGEGSWLTVV.

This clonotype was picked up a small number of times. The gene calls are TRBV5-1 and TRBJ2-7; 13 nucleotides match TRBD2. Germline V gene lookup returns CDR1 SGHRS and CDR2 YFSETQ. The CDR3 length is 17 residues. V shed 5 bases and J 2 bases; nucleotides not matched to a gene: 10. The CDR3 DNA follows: TGCGCCAGCAGTTCCGGGACTAGCGGGACGAATACCTACGAGCAGTACTTC. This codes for CASSSGTSGTNTYEQYF.

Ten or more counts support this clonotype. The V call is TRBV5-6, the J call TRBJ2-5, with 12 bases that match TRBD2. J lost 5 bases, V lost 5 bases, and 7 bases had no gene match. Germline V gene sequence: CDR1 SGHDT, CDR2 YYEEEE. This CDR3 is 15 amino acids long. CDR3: CASRGTSGGIETQYF. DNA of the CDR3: TGTGCCAGCAGGGGTACTAGCGGGGGGATCGAGACCCAGTACTTC. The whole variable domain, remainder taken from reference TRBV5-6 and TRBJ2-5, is DAGVTQSPTHLIKTRGQQVTLRCSPKSGHDTVSWYQQALGQGPQFIFQYYEEEERQRGNFPDRFSGHQFPNYSSELNVNALLLGDSALYLCASRGTSGGIETQYFGPGTRLLVL.

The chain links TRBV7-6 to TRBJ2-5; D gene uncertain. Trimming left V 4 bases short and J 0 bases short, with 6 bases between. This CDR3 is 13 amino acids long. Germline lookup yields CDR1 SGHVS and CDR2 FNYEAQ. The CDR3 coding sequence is TGTGCCAGCAGCTCAGTAGACCAAGAGACCCAGTACTTC. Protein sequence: CASSSVDQETQYF.

The CDR3 bases are TGTGCCTGTATCCAAGATCCCAAAGCCAAAAACATTCAGTACTTC. Its protein is CACIQDPKAKNIQYF. The V call is TRBV30, the J call TRBJ2-4; D not resolved. In germline, CDR1 is GTSNPN, CDR2 SVGIG (reference sequence). Deletions cut 6 bases from V and 0 bases from J, with 15 bases between. The CDR3 runs to 15 residues.

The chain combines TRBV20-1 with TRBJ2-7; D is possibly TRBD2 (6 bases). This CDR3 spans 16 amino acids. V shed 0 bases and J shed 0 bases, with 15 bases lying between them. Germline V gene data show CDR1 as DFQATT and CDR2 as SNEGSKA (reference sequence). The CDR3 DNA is TGCAGTGCTAGAGATCAGGCGGGATTCAACTCCTACGAGCAGTACTTC. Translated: CSARDQAGFNSYEQYF.